This entry lists 14 T cell receptor beta chains sequenced from one sample in a study of CD8 T cells in ankylosing spondylitis. Broader study findings: Among TCR beta sequences, a motif of 7 to 9 highly homologous variants appeared characteristic of ankylosing spondylitis blood.

No antigen has been assigned to these receptors. From the 5' RACE reads, TCRdb called clonotypes with MiXCR, one entry per CDR3 protein. Here the sample spans around 540,000 distinct CDR3 sequences, over 9.5% being singletons. Sequencing was done on a sample of blood, either unsorted or a sorted T cell fraction (not recorded which). The receptors originated from a male donor with ankylosing spondylitis.

This clonotype came up many times. The CDR3 reads CSARGPYEQYF. CDR3 nucleotide sequence: TGCAGTGCTAGGGGCCCCTACGAGCAGTACTTC. The chain employs TRBV20-1 and TRBJ2-7; D unclear. The CDR3 totals 11 residues. V was clipped by 3 bases and J by 2 bases, with 5 bases between them. Germline loops: CDR1 DFQATT, CDR2 SNEGSKA (reference sequence).

J is TRBJ1-4 and V is TRBV30; D unresolved. CDR3 size: 11 residues. Per germline, CDR1 GTSNPN and CDR2 SVGIG (reference sequence). V was shortened by 2 bases and J by 8 bases, with 6 bases between the two germline ends. The CDR3 sequence is CAWSFGEKLFF. The CDR3 DNA is TGTGCCTGGAGTTTTGGCGAAAAACTGTTTTTT.

A few counts support this clonotype. The chain employs TRBV12-3 or TRBV12-4 and TRBJ2-1; 8 nucleotides agree with TRBD2. The CDR3 is 15 amino acids. J was trimmed by 6 bases and V by 6 bases; bases with no gene match: 10. The CDR3 DNA is TGTGCCAGCAGCCGAGCGGGGACTAGAGGCAATGAGCAGTTCTTC. This encodes CASSRAGTRGNEQFF.

The V and J genes are TRBV29-1 and TRBJ1-3; a weak D match, TRBD1 (6 bases). The CDR3 has 13 amino acids. The V end was cut by 7 bases, the J end by 6 bases, with 16 bases between. CDR1 SQVTM and CDR2 ANQGSEA come from the germline V gene. The CDR3 DNA reads as TGCAGCGGCCGGGGGCCCCTCGAAAACACCATATATTTT. This sequence encodes CSGRGPLENTIYF.

The genes are TRBV29-1 and TRBJ2-5; 14 positions match TRBD2. V lost 6 bases, J lost 5 bases, and 8 bases stayed unmatched. The CDR3 covers 15 residues. Germline loops: CDR1 SQVTM, CDR2 ANQGSEA. CDR3 nucleotides: TGCAGCGTCGCCGGGACTAGCGGGAGTATTGAGACCCAGTACTTC. It translates to CSVAGTSGSIETQYF.

V is TRBV7-9 and J is TRBJ2-7, with TRBD1 matching over 7 bases. Trimming at V came to 2 bases and at J to 2 bases, leaving 12 bases not matched to a gene. The CDR3 length is 17 residues. The germline gives CDR1 SEHNR, CDR2 FQNEAQ (reference sequence). As DNA, the CDR3 is TGTGCCAGCAGCTTATTCCCTGGGACAGCCTTACCCTACGAGCAGTACTTC. It specifies CASSLFPGTALPYEQYF.

The V and J genes are TRBV20-1 and TRBJ2-1; the D gene is possibly TRBD1 (6 bases). In germline, CDR1 is DFQATT, CDR2 SNEGSKA (reference sequence). Trimming pared 4 bases from V and 8 bases from J, leaving 12 bases between. This CDR3 has 12 residues. The CDR3 loop is CSANNREHEQFF. In DNA, the CDR3 is TGCAGTGCTAATAACAGGGAGCATGAGCAGTTCTTC.

The rearrangement links TRBV6-1 to TRBJ1-2; D perhaps matches TRBD1 (6 bases). V was trimmed by 1 base and J by 2 bases, leaving 8 bases between them. CDR3 length: 14 amino acids. Germline V gene lookup returns CDR1 MNHNS and CDR2 SASEGT. CDR3: CASSEVRGNYGYTF. The CDR3 nucleotides are TGTGCCAGCAGTGAAGTTAGGGGGAACTATGGCTACACCTTC.

This clonotype has a handful of counts. The rearrangement joins TRBV20-1 to TRBJ2-7; possible D gene TRBD2, 6 bases. The V gene's germline CDR1 is DFQATT and CDR2 SNEGSKA (reference sequence). The CDR3 extends over 14 amino acids. Trimming shortened V by 0 bases and J by 5 bases, and 14 bases separated the two germline ends. The CDR3 DNA sequence: TGCAGTGCTAGAGATTTACTAGCTCTCAACGAGCAGTACTTC. It codes for CSARDLLALNEQYF.

This clonotype showed up just a few times. The chain is built from TRBV5-1 and TRBJ1-1, with 10 bases identical to TRBD1. There are 15 residues in the CDR3. Germline V gene data show CDR1 as SGHRS and CDR2 as YFSETQ. Germline trimming cut 5 bases from V and 3 bases from J; bases unmatched to any gene: 7. The CDR3 coding sequence is TGCGCCAGCAGTGAACCCGGGACAGGGGACACTGAAGCTTTCTTT. Translating it yields CASSEPGTGDTEAFF.

The table lists this clonotype with many counts. The chain employs TRBV5-1 and TRBJ2-2; D unclear. Trimming left V 4 bases short and J 3 bases short, with 16 bases between. Germline-derived CDR1 and CDR2 are SGHRS and YFSETQ. The CDR3 consists of 16 residues. The CDR3 is CASSTTTEWHTGELFF. The CDR3 DNA is TGCGCCAGCAGCACAACGACGGAGTGGCACACCGGGGAGCTGTTTTTT.

The table lists this clonotype with a few counts. The chain is built from TRBV27 and TRBJ2-5; 7 nucleotides line up with TRBD2. The germline CDR1 and CDR2 sequences are MNHEY and SMNVEV (reference sequence). V lost 6 bases to trimming and J lost 5 bases; unmatched junction nucleotides: 15. The CDR3 consists of 16 residues. The CDR3 nucleotides read TGTGCCAGCAGACCATTAAGCGGGAAAGGGAGGGAGACCCAGTACTTC. It translates to CASRPLSGKGRETQYF.

The V gene is TRBV19, the J gene TRBJ1-2, with 8 bases matching TRBD1. The CDR3 consists of 15 residues. Trimming took 0 bases from V and 3 from J; bases not matched to a gene: 3. The germline V gene has CDR1 LNHDA and CDR2 SQIVND (reference sequence). DNA of the CDR3: TGTGCCAGTAGTATAGAGCGGACAGGGTACTATGGCTACACCTTC. It translates to CASSIERTGYYGYTF.

This clonotype was picked up a small number of times. The chain combines TRBV5-6 with TRBJ1-1; D unclear. In germline, CDR1 is SGHDT, CDR2 YYEEEE. The CDR3 sequence is 13 residues long. Trimming took 1 base from V and 5 from J, leaving 9 bases between them. The CDR3 region is CASSLRVVTEAFF. Here the CDR3 DNA reads TGTGCCAGCAGCTTGCGGGTGGTAACTGAAGCTTTCTTT.